This passage covers 9 T cell receptor beta chains from one sample sequenced in a study of tumor-infiltrating lymphocytes in primary liver carcinoma. A primer matching the constant region was used to make TCR beta cDNA from approximately 0.45 ug of total RNA. Each TCR beta library was derived from three nested multiplex PCR rounds that employed slightly modified ARM-PCR. Forward primers for TRBV1-TRBV30 and a C-beta reverse primer served the first two PCR rounds, at approximately 10 cycles each. TCRdb reprocessed the multiplex PCR reads with MiXCR, giving one entry per CDR3 protein. The data show about 200,000 distinct CDR3 sequences, less than 65% seen once. The study extracted blood RNA from unsorted whole blood and also extracted germline DNA. What was sequenced was peripheral blood. The receptors were gathered from an older woman with primary liver carcinoma and hepatitis B virus infection.

As concerns this clonotype: The junction departs from germline at one end; a sequencing error may be responsible. The chain couples TRBV6-5 to TRBJ1-1; no clear D. Germline CDR1 MNHEY, CDR2 SVGAGI. CDR3 length equals 12 residues. The CDR3 DNA follows: TGTGCCAGCAGTGCCAGAGACACTGAACCTTTCTTT. Translated, it gives CASSARDTEPFF.

The chain joins TRBV6-5 to TRBJ1-2; D may be TRBD1 (6 bases). V dropped 0 bases and J dropped 4 bases, with 15 bases sitting between them. The CDR3 has 16 residues. The germline V gene has CDR1 MNHEY and CDR2 SVGAGI. CDR3 loop: CASSYSGGQGSYGYTF. For the CDR3, the DNA is TGTGCCAGCAGTTACTCGGGGGGGCAAGGGTCCTATGGCTACACCTTC.

Turning to this clonotype: The CDR3 does not end in the conserved phenylalanine or tryptophan, so this is likely a read error. No DNA is shown, since the ends of the CDR3 on it are uncertain; the CDR3 is the one TCRdb lists. The chain recombines TRBV11-2 with TRBJ2-7; TRBD2 is the table's D call, not checked against the DNA. Termini included, the CDR3 measures 11 amino acids. Germline V gene lookup returns CDR1 SGHAT and CDR2 FQNNGV. This chain's CDR3 is CASRLASSLEY.

This clonotype has only one observation. A read error is possible here, since a much larger clone lies one base away. V gene TRBV29-1 combines with J gene TRBJ1-2; 7 bases align to TRBD1. Unmatched junction bases numbered 6, after V lost 7 bases and J lost 7 bases. The germline CDR1 and CDR2 sequences are SQVTM and ANQGSEA. The CDR3 totals 11 residues. The CDR3 spells CSAQGSCGYTF. As DNA, the CDR3 is TGCAGCGCACAGGGGAGTTGTGGCTACACCTTC.

Turning to this clonotype: The CDR3 end shows no conserved phenylalanine or tryptophan, and so a read error is likely. The chain links TRBV28 to TRBJ2-7, with TRBD2 matching 7 bases. The CDR3 is made up of 14 amino acids. Germline CDR1 is MDHEN and CDR2 is SYDVKM. V gave up 3 bases and J gave up 3 bases; unmatched junction bases: 5. CDR3 nucleotides: TGTGCCAGCAGTTTCCTAGCGGACCTCTACGAGCAGTACATC. The encoded protein is CASSFLADLYEQYI.

Of note for this clonotype: A read error may be the cause here, since a much bigger clone is one base away. The chain has TRBV6-5 and TRBJ2-3; D is undetermined. In germline, CDR1 is MNHEY, CDR2 SVGAGI. CDR3 length: 15 residues. The CDR3 is CASSYSIATTDMQYF. The CDR3, as DNA: TGTGCCAGCAGTTACTCGATCGCCACCACAGATATGCAGTATTTT.

For this clonotype: Possible read error: a much larger clone is one base away. This sequence joins TRBV5-6 and TRBJ1-1; 8 positions match TRBD1. Germline V gene sequence: CDR1 SGHDT, CDR2 YYEEEE. This CDR3 region has 15 residues. The CDR3 DNA reads as TGTGCCAGCAGTTACCAGGGGGCCAGGAACACTGAAGCTCTCTTT. Its protein product is CASSYQGARNTEALF.

This clonotype was detected many times. This sequence joins TRBV6-1 and TRBJ2-5; 8 nucleotides match TRBD2. V was clipped by 2 bases and J by 1 base; unmatched bases: 3. The germline CDR1 and CDR2 sequences are MNHNS and SASEGT. This CDR3 region has 15 residues. The CDR3 spells CASSESAGGQETQYF. CDR3 in DNA: TGTGCCAGCAGTGAATCGGCGGGAGGCCAAGAGACCCAGTACTTC.

Remarks on this clonotype: A single base separates this from a much larger clone, so it may be a read error. The rearrangement links TRBV6-5 to TRBJ2-1; the D is unclear. CDR1 is MNHEY, CDR2 SVGAGI, per germline. The CDR3 extends over 13 amino acids. The CDR3 sequence is CATSVGPYNEQFF. The CDR3 DNA is TGTGCCACCAGTGTCGGGCCCTACAATGAGCAGTTCTTC.